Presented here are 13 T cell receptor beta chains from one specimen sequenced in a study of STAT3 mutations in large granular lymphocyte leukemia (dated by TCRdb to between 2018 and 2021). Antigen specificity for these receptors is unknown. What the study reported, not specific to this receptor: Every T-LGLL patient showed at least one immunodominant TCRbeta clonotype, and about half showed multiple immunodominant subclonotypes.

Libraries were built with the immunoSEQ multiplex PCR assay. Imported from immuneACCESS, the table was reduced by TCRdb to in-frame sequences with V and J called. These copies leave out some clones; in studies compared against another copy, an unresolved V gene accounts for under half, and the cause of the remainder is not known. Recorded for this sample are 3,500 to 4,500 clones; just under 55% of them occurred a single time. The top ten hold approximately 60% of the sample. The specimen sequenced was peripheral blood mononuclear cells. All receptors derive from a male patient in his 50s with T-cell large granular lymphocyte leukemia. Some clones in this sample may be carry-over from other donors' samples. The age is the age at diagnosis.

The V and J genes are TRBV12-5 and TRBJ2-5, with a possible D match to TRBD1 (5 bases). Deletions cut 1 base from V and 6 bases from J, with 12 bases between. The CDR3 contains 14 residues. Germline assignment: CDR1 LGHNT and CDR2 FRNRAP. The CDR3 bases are TGTGCTAGTGGTTTGGGCCAGGGTCAACAGACCCAGTACTTC. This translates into CASGLGQGQQTQYF.

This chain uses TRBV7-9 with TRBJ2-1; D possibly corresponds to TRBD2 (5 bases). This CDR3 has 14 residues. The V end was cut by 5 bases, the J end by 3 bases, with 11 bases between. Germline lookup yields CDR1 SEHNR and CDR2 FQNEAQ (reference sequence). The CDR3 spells CASSPSGRYNEQFF. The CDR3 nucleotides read TGTGCCAGCAGCCCCAGCGGCCGCTACAATGAGCAGTTCTTC.

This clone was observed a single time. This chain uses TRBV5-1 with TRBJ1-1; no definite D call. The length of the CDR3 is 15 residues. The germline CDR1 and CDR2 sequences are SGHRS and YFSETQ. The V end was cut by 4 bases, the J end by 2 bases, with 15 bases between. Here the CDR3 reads CASSPTGASNTEAFF. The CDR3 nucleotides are TGCGCCAGCAGCCCAACCGGCGCTAGTAACACTGAAGCTTTCTTT.

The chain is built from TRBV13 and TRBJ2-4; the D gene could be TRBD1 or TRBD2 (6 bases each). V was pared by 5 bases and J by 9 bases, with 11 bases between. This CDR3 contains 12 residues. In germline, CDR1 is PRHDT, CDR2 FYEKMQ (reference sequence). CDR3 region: CASSPGGGIQYF. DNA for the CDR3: TGTGCCAGCAGCCCCGGGGGCGGCATTCAGTACTTC.

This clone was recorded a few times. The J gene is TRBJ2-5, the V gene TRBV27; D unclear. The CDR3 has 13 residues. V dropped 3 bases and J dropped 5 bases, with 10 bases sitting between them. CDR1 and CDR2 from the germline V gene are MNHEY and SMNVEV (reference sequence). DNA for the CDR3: TGTGCCAGCAGTTTTGGGTGGTGGGAGACCCAGTACTTC. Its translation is CASSFGWWETQYF.

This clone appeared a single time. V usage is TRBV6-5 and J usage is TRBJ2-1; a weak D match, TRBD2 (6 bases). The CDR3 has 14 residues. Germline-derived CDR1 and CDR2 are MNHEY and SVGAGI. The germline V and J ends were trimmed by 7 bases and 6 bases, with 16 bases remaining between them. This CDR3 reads CASTEGGLGNEQFF. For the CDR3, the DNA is TGTGCCAGCACGGAGGGCGGGTTAGGCAATGAGCAGTTCTTC.

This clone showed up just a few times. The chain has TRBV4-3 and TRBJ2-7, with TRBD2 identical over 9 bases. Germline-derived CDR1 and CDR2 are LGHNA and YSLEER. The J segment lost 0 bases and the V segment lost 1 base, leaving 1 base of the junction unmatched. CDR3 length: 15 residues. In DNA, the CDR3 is TGCGCCAGCAGCCAAGTAGCGGGGGACTCCTACGAGCAGTACTTC. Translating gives CASSQVAGDSYEQYF.

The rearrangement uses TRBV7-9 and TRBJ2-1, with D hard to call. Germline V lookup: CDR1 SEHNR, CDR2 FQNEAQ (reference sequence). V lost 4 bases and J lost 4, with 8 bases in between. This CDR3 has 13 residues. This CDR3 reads CASSSEGYNEQFF. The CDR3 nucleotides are TGTGCCAGCAGCTCAGAAGGGTACAATGAGCAGTTCTTC.

In DNA, the CDR3 is TGTGCCAGCACCATCTCGGGGGTCGGCACTGAAGCTTTCTTT. It specifies CASTISGVGTEAFF. The chain links TRBV7-9 to TRBJ1-1; D is possibly TRBD1 (5 bases). The CDR3 has 14 amino acids. Trimming left V 7 bases short and J 4 bases short, with 16 bases between. CDR1 and CDR2 (germline): SEHNR, FQNEAQ (reference sequence).

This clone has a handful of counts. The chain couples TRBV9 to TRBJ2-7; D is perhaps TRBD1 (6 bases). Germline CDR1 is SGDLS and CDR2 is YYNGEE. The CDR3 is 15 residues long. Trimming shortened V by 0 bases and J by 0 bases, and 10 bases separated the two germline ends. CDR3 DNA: TGTGCCAGCAGCGTAGCAGGACAGAGCTCCTACGAGCAGTACTTC. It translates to CASSVAGQSSYEQYF.

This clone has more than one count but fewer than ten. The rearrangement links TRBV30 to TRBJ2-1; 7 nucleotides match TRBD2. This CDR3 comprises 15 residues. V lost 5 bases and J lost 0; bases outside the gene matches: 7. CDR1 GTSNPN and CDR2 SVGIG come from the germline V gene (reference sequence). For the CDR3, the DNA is TGTGCCTGGGGCGGAGCGGGGAGCTCCTACAATGAGCAGTTCTTC. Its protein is CAWGGAGSSYNEQFF.

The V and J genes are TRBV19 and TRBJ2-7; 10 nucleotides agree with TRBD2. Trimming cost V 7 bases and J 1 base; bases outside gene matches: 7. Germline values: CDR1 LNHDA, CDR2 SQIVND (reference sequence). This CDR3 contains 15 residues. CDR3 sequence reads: CASTPTSGPSYEQYF. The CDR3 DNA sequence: TGTGCCAGTACCCCGACTAGCGGGCCATCCTACGAGCAGTACTTC.

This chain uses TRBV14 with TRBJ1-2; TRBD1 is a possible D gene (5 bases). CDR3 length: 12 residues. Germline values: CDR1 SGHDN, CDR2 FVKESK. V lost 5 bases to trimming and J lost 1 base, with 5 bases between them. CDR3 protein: CASSDSNYGYTF. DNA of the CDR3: TGTGCCAGCAGCGACAGTAACTATGGCTACACCTTC.